This TCR beta chain was observed in a study of T cells in Graves' hyperthyroidism and ophthalmopathy. This CDR3 spans 16 amino acids. V dropped 5 bases and J dropped 4; count of bases not matched to a gene: 8. CDR1 and CDR2 (germline): SGHAT, FQNNGV. Amplification targeted TCR beta CDR3 regions from RNA transcripts. A first-round RT-PCR of the TCR CDR3 used the HTBI primer set. TCRdb itself ran the multiplex PCR reads through MiXCR, one entry per CDR3 protein. The data contain 530,000 or so distinct CDR3 sequences, approximately 25% of them singletons. Findings of the study overall: In the blood, most expanded thyroid clonotypes above 0.001 appeared as well.

Concerning this clonotype itself: Its antigen is unidentified.

This chain joins TRBV11-2 and TRBJ1-3; 10 bases are a match to TRBD1. Material for sequencing was blood. The origin of this receptor is a young woman with Graves' ophthalmopathy. CDR3 bases: TGTGCCAGCAGCCGACCCTTGACAGGGGGCGGAAACACCATATATTTT. Amino acid sequence: CASSRPLTGGGNTIYF.